This TCR beta chain was sequenced during a study of blood T cell repertoires in COVID-19. Background on the study: PBMCs, B-cell-depleted T cells, or T cells were the source of the cDNA or gDNA that made up the material.

As handled by the study authors: Counts of nucleated cells, estimated from reference gene primer amplification, were obtained. Some clones are missing from TCRdb's copy, which holds only in-frame ones; the method was immunoSEQ multiplex PCR. That table supplies the V and J calls and clone size; D and trimming were determined from the DNA. The sample lists roughly 200,000 clones, 70% to 80% occurring once. The sequenced material came from peripheral blood. The clonotype comes from a woman aged 45-65 years with active or convalescent COVID-19.

The CDR3 here is CASSSPGRVSYNEQFF. The CDR3 nucleotides are TGTGCCAGCAGCTCACCCGGGAGAGTCTCCTACAATGAGCAGTTCTTC. The genes are TRBV7-6 and TRBJ2-1; TRBD2 might be the D (6 bases). Trimming removed 4 bases at V and 0 bases at J, with 13 bases between. Germline-derived CDR1 and CDR2 are SGHVS and FNYEAQ. The CDR3 covers 16 residues.